Presented here are 22 T cell receptor beta chains from one specimen sequenced in a study of cytomegalovirus exposure and HLA in healthy donors. Profiling relied on immunoSEQ multiplex PCR, and the TCRdb table lists in-frame clones only, not all of them. This table has roughly 350,000 clones, roughly 89% appearing once. Material: PBMCs. The source is a woman under 30 in good health and CMV-seronegative.

This rearrangement joins TRBV4-1 to TRBJ2-7; D is possibly TRBD1 (5 bases). Germline values: CDR1 MGHRA, CDR2 YSYEKL. This CDR3 spans 15 amino acids. Trimming stripped 0 bases from V and 2 bases from J, with 11 bases between. This CDR3 reads CASSQEQDGPYEQYF. The DNA for the CDR3 is TGCGCCAGCAGCCAAGAACAGGACGGTCCCTACGAGCAGTACTTC.

The V gene is TRBV7-3, the J gene TRBJ2-2; 7 positions agree with TRBD1. J was trimmed by 0 bases and V by 5 bases; bases with no gene match: 3. There are 15 residues in the CDR3. Germline V gene sequence: CDR1 SGHTA, CDR2 FQGTGA. The chain's CDR3 is CASSRTGANTGELFF. DNA for the CDR3: TGTGCCAGCAGCAGGACAGGTGCGAACACCGGGGAGCTGTTTTTT.

DNA of the CDR3: TGTGCCAGCAGTGAGCAGGGATGGGGGGCTGAAGCTTTCTTT. This encodes CASSEQGWGAEAFF. The chain is built from TRBV2 and TRBJ1-1, with a tentative D call TRBD1 (5 bases). CDR3 length: 14 amino acids. The germline V gene has CDR1 SNHLY and CDR2 FYNNEI. V lost 3 bases and J 6 bases, leaving 14 bases between the germline ends.

The rearrangement links TRBV4-3 to TRBJ2-7; 7 bases line up with TRBD2. Looked up from germline, CDR1 is LGHNA and CDR2 is YSLEER. There are 15 residues in the CDR3. Trimming at V came to 0 bases and at J to 3 bases, leaving 5 bases not matched to a gene. The CDR3 reads CASSQDIGGGYEQYF. In DNA form, the CDR3 reads TGCGCCAGCAGCCAAGATATCGGCGGGGGCTACGAGCAGTACTTC.

This clone was seen just once. The chain combines TRBV9 with TRBJ2-1; D is unresolved. The germline CDR1 and CDR2 sequences are SGDLS and YYNGEE. Deletions cut 0 bases from V and 2 bases from J, with 9 bases between. The CDR3 sequence is 15 residues long. The CDR3 DNA is TGTGCCAGCAGCGTAGCTCCGCTAGCCTACAATGAGCAGTTCTTC. It codes for CASSVAPLAYNEQFF. The full variable domain, in which reference TRBV9 and TRBJ2-1 provide the parts outside the CDR3, is DSGVTQTPKHLITATGQRVTLRCSPRSGDLSVYWYQQSLDQGLQFLIQYYNGEERAKGNILERFSAQQFPDLHSELNLSSLELGDSALYFCASSVAPLAYNEQFFGPGTRLTVL.

This rearrangement joins TRBV18 to TRBJ1-2; tentatively, D is TRBD1 (6 bases). Per germline, CDR1 KGHSH and CDR2 LQKENI. The V end was cut by 5 bases, the J end by 6 bases, with 13 bases between. This CDR3 has 13 residues. Written as DNA, the CDR3 is TGTGCCAGCTCAACGACAGGAGTCAATGGCTACACCTTC. Translated, it gives CASSTTGVNGYTF.

This rearrangement joins TRBV5-1 to TRBJ2-7; 9 bases are shared with TRBD2. The CDR3 has 15 amino acids. Germline CDR1 reads SGHRS; CDR2 reads YFSETQ. Unmatched junction bases numbered 9, after V lost 4 bases and J lost 4 bases. The CDR3 sequence is CASSRSGGGLYEQYF. In DNA form, the CDR3 reads TGCGCCAGCAGCCGTAGCGGGGGAGGGTTGTACGAGCAGTACTTC.

This chain uses TRBV10-1 with TRBJ2-1; 7 bases fit TRBD2. CDR3 length equals 14 residues. Trimming took 7 bases from V and 8 from J; bases not matched to a gene: 11. Germline CDR1 reads WNHNN; CDR2 reads SYGVQD (reference sequence). The CDR3 region has the DNA TGCGCCAGCATAGGGATTGCGGGAGTGCATGAGCAGTTCTTC. Translated: CASIGIAGVHEQFF.

V usage is TRBV7-3 and J usage is TRBJ1-1; D unresolved. The CDR3 loop spans 14 amino acids. Germline CDR1 reads SGHTA; CDR2 reads FQGTGA. Between the trimmed V and J ends, which lost 2 bases and 1 base, there was a span of 8 bases. CDR3 region: CASSLEGRNTEAFF. CDR3 DNA: TGTGCCAGCAGCTTAGAGGGCCGGAACACTGAAGCTTTCTTT.

This clone showed up just a few times. The rearrangement joins TRBV4-1 to TRBJ1-2, with D possibly being TRBD1 (5 bases). Germline V gene data show CDR1 as MGHRA and CDR2 as YSYEKL. V lost 2 bases, J lost 4 bases, and 11 bases lay in between. The CDR3 is made up of 14 amino acids. The CDR3 DNA is TGCGCCAGCAGCCAAAAGGACGACAGCTATGGCTACACCTTC. As protein: CASSQKDDSYGYTF.

The chain recombines TRBV4-1 with TRBJ2-5; 9 positions agree with TRBD2. CDR1 is MGHRA and CDR2 is YSYEKL in the germline V gene. This CDR3 spans 14 amino acids. With V trimmed by 4 bases and J by 2 bases, 2 bases remained unmatched. CDR3 sequence: CASSRTSVQETQYF. Written as DNA, the CDR3 is TGCGCCAGCAGCCGGACTAGCGTTCAAGAGACCCAGTACTTC.

The DNA of the CDR3 is TGTGCCTGGAGCTCACAGGGGAGGCCTGGAAACACCATATATTTT. It codes for CAWSSQGRPGNTIYF. The V gene is TRBV30, the J gene TRBJ1-3; TRBD1 matches 7 bases. J lost 2 bases, V lost 3 bases, and 7 bases had no gene match. The CDR3 length is 15 residues. CDR1 and CDR2 from the germline V gene are GTSNPN and SVGIG (reference sequence).

On this clone: The same CDR3 also results from other DNA sequences found in this sample. The V call is TRBV9, the J call TRBJ2-1, with D possibly being TRBD2 (6 bases). Trimming pared 0 bases from V and 5 bases from J, leaving 9 bases between. CDR1 and CDR2 from the germline V gene are SGDLS and YYNGEE. The CDR3 length is 14 residues. CDR3 sequence (DNA): TGTGCCAGCAGCGTAGCCCCGGGAGACAATGAGCAGTTCTTC. This gives the protein CASSVAPGDNEQFF.

This clone showed up just once. This rearrangement joins TRBV5-1 to TRBJ2-3; the D is unclear. V was shortened by 0 bases and J by 0 bases, with 8 bases between the two germline ends. Germline lookup yields CDR1 SGHRS and CDR2 YFSETQ. CDR3 size: 15 residues. The chain's CDR3 is CASSLDGTSTDTQYF. CDR3 coding DNA: TGCGCCAGCAGCTTGGACGGTACCAGCACAGATACGCAGTATTTT.

V gene TRBV6-1 combines with J gene TRBJ2-3; a weak D match, TRBD2 (5 bases). V was shortened by 3 bases and J by 9 bases, with 13 bases between the two germline ends. Germline assignment: CDR1 MNHNS and CDR2 SASEGT. The CDR3 loop spans 13 amino acids. CDR3 sequence: CASSEASSRTQYF. As DNA, the CDR3 is TGTGCCAGCAGTGAGGCTAGCAGTAGGACGCAGTATTTT.

The J gene is TRBJ2-1, the V gene TRBV29-1, with D maybe TRBD1 (6 bases). V lost 1 base and J 4 bases, leaving 14 bases between the germline ends. This CDR3 contains 15 residues. From germline, CDR1 is SQVTM and CDR2 ANQGSEA. CDR3 nucleotide sequence: TGCAGCGTTGAAGGCTACCGGGACATATACAATGAGCAGTTCTTC. Translated: CSVEGYRDIYNEQFF.

In DNA, the CDR3 is TGTGCCAGCAGCCCGTCACAAGGGACAGGGGAGAAGTTCTTC. As protein: CASSPSQGTGEKFF. The chain carries TRBV13 and TRBJ2-1, with 10 bases aligning to TRBD1. J lost 14 bases, V lost 5 bases, and 12 bases had no gene match. This CDR3 has 14 residues. Looked up from germline, CDR1 is PRHDT and CDR2 is FYEKMQ (reference sequence).

This clone was detected once. V gene TRBV4-1 combines with J gene TRBJ1-3, with no clear D. V dropped 1 base and J dropped 0 bases, with 10 bases sitting between them. This CDR3 is 16 amino acids long. CDR1 and CDR2 from the germline V gene are MGHRA and YSYEKL. The CDR3 coding sequence is TGCGCCAGCAGCCAAGGAGCGGGAGGCTCTGGAAACACCATATATTTT. As protein: CASSQGAGGSGNTIYF.

In DNA form, the CDR3 reads TGTGCCAGCAGCTTCGGGATGGCGGGCCTAGACAATGAGCAGTTCTTC. Its protein product is CASSFGMAGLDNEQFF. V usage is TRBV11-2 and J usage is TRBJ2-1; a weak D match, TRBD2 (5 bases). Germline values: CDR1 SGHAT, CDR2 FQNNGV. With 3 bases removed from V and 5 bases from J, the gap between germline ends came to 17 bases. The CDR3 has 16 amino acids.

The rearrangement links TRBV9 to TRBJ2-7; D may be TRBD1 (5 bases). With 4 bases removed from V and 3 bases from J, the gap between germline ends came to 11 bases. This CDR3 region has 13 residues. From germline, CDR1 is SGDLS and CDR2 YYNGEE. The CDR3 nucleotides read TGTGCCAGCAGCATCGGGCAGGGCTACGAGCAGTACTTC. Its translation is CASSIGQGYEQYF.

As regards this clone: Other DNA sequences in this sample translate to the same CDR3. The rearrangement links TRBV6-5 to TRBJ1-2, with 8 bases matching TRBD1. This CDR3 comprises 13 residues. Per germline, CDR1 MNHEY and CDR2 SVGAGI. V was clipped by 6 bases and J by 4 bases; unmatched bases: 4. CDR3 DNA sequence: TGTGCCAGCAGGACGACAGGGGTCTATGGCTACACCTTC. Protein product: CASRTTGVYGYTF.

The V and J genes are TRBV30 and TRBJ2-1; the D is unclear. The CDR3 extends over 12 amino acids. Germline lookup yields CDR1 GTSNPN and CDR2 SVGIG (reference sequence). The V and J ends lost 3 bases and 9 bases respectively, with 12 bases between them. CDR3 in amino acids: CAWRLTSGEQFF. CDR3 in DNA: TGTGCCTGGAGGCTTACTTCGGGTGAGCAGTTCTTC.